These 15 T cell receptor beta chains came from one sample sequenced in a study of blood T cell repertoires in COVID-19. Data came from immunoSEQ multiplex PCR; TCRdb stores just in-frame clones and leaves some out. There are 100,000 or so clones in the sample; about 89% occur only once, and more than 9% lies in the top ten. The material sequenced was peripheral blood. The source of these receptors is a woman in her 30s with acute or convalescent COVID-19.

The chain links TRBV2 to TRBJ2-7; 7 bases map to TRBD1. The J segment lost 7 bases and the V segment lost 8 bases, leaving 8 bases of the junction unmatched. The CDR3 is made up of 12 amino acids. Germline CDR1 is SNHLY and CDR2 is FYNNEI. The CDR3 DNA sequence: TGTGCCAGCGGTTTACAGGGGAATGAGCAGTACTTC. Translated, it gives CASGLQGNEQYF. Together with reference TRBV2 and TRBJ2-7, the CDR3 gives the full variable domain: EPEVTQTPSHQVTQMGQEVILRCVPISNHLYFYWYRQILGQKVEFLVSFYNNEISEKSEIFDDQFSVERPDGSNFTLKIRSTKLEDSAMYFCASGLQGNEQYFGPGTRLTVT.

This chain connects TRBV2 to TRBJ1-5; TRBD1 is a possible D gene (5 bases). The V end lost 8 bases, the J end lost 5 bases, and 13 bases lay between the germline ends. The CDR3 length is 13 residues. Germline V CDR1 and CDR2: SNHLY, FYNNEI. CDR3 loop: CASLKEGHQPQHF. In DNA form, the CDR3 reads TGTGCCAGCTTAAAGGAGGGACATCAGCCCCAGCATTTT.

This chain joins TRBV9 and TRBJ1-1; perhaps TRBD1 as D (5 bases). V was cut by 0 bases and J by 4 bases, with 10 bases left in between. Germline-derived CDR1 and CDR2 are SGDLS and YYNGEE. The CDR3 contains 14 residues. The CDR3 loop reads CASSVEQGSTEAFF. In nucleotides, the CDR3 is TGTGCCAGCAGCGTAGAGCAGGGAAGCACTGAAGCTTTCTTT.

This rearrangement joins TRBV6-5 to TRBJ2-7; D remains ambiguous. The CDR3 is made up of 13 amino acids. The V gene's germline CDR1 is MNHEY and CDR2 SVGAGI. The V end was cut by 6 bases, the J end by 6 bases, with 15 bases between. The CDR3 bases are TGTGCCAGCAGCCCAACCCGCGTCGGCGAGCAGTACTTC. The encoded protein is CASSPTRVGEQYF.

V and J are TRBV6-5 and TRBJ2-4; 7 bases are a match to TRBD2. J gave up 9 bases and V 7 bases, and 12 bases lay outside the gene matches. The CDR3 sequence is 14 residues long. In germline, CDR1 is MNHEY, CDR2 SVGAGI. CDR3 sequence reads: CASTPSRGVGIQYF. DNA of the CDR3: TGTGCCAGCACTCCCTCCCGGGGGGTGGGCATTCAGTACTTC.

V gene TRBV11-3 combines with J gene TRBJ2-7; TRBD1 is a possible D gene (6 bases). CDR1 SGHNT and CDR2 YENEEA come from the germline V gene. CDR3 size: 14 residues. With 5 bases removed from V and 3 bases from J, the gap between germline ends came to 14 bases. The CDR3, as DNA: TGTGCCAGCAGCAACACAGGGAATGTCTACGAGCAGTACTTC. It translates to CASSNTGNVYEQYF.

Only a few counts were recorded for this clone. The chain links TRBV7-2 to TRBJ1-5; tentative D call: TRBD1 (5 bases). This CDR3 has 14 amino acids. Per germline, CDR1 SGHTA and CDR2 FQGNSA. Trimming pared 6 bases from V and 5 bases from J, leaving 14 bases between. In DNA, the CDR3 is TGTGCCAGCAGTTTCAGGGAGGGACATCAGCCCCAGCATTTT. It specifies CASSFREGHQPQHF.

The chain combines TRBV30 with TRBJ1-5; D is uncertain. Between the trimmed V and J ends, which lost 1 base and 0 bases, there was a span of 7 bases. The CDR3 runs 14 residues. The germline V gene has CDR1 GTSNPN and CDR2 SVGIG (reference sequence). CDR3 loop: CAWSGSNSNQPQHF. The CDR3 DNA follows: TGTGCCTGGAGTGGTAGCAATAGCAATCAGCCCCAGCATTTT.

This clone was detected only a few times. The chain has TRBV7-3 and TRBJ2-1; D might be TRBD2 (5 bases). Germline lookup yields CDR1 SGHTA and CDR2 FQGTGA. V was shortened by 2 bases and J by 6 bases, with 14 bases between the two germline ends. The CDR3 consists of 15 residues. The DNA for the CDR3 is TGTGCCAGCAGCTTAGCTGGGGAAGGACTCAATGAGCAGTTCTTC. The encoded protein is CASSLAGEGLNEQFF.

CDR3 loop: CASGLAVGDTQYF. The CDR3 coding sequence is TGTGCCAGCGGACTAGCGGTTGGAGATACGCAGTATTTT. The chain recombines TRBV27 with TRBJ2-3; 10 positions agree with TRBD2. The trim removed 8 bases at V and 5 bases at J, leaving 4 bases unmatched. Germline values: CDR1 MNHEY, CDR2 SMNVEV (reference sequence). The CDR3 is 13 residues long.

The V call is TRBV6-5, the J call TRBJ1-1, with a possible D match to TRBD1 (6 bases). Trimming took 4 bases from V and 4 from J, leaving 16 bases between them. Germline loops: CDR1 MNHEY, CDR2 SVGAGI. The CDR3 spans 15 residues. CDR3 region: CASSWSGQLGTEAFF. The CDR3 DNA sequence: TGTGCCAGCAGTTGGTCCGGACAGCTGGGCACTGAAGCTTTCTTT.

The chain recombines TRBV12-5 with TRBJ1-2; the D gene is possibly TRBD1 (5 bases). The CDR3 runs 14 residues. CDR1 and CDR2 (germline): LGHNT, FRNRAP. V lost 3 bases and J 5 bases, leaving 13 bases between the germline ends. The CDR3 loop is CASGFPGTPYGYTF. In DNA form, the CDR3 reads TGTGCTAGTGGTTTTCCCGGGACTCCTTATGGCTACACCTTC.

V is TRBV2 and J is TRBJ2-2; D is undetermined. Germline assignment: CDR1 SNHLY and CDR2 FYNNEI. V lost 7 bases and J lost 6, with 15 bases in between. The CDR3 is made up of 14 amino acids. CDR3 DNA: TGTGCCAGCATATGGCAGGATGTCGCCGGGGAGCTGTTTTTT. Translation gives CASIWQDVAGELFF.

V usage is TRBV5-1 and J usage is TRBJ2-7, with 10 bases identical to TRBD1. This CDR3 contains 14 residues. After removal of 4 bases from V and 4 bases from J, the junction contained 5 bases not matched to a gene. Germline V CDR1 and CDR2: SGHRS, YFSETQ. DNA of the CDR3: TGCGCCAGCAGCATACGGACAGGGGGTTACGAGCAGTACTTC. This encodes CASSIRTGGYEQYF.

This clone is a singleton in its sample. The chain employs TRBV10-1 and TRBJ2-7; D is ambiguous. This CDR3 region has 17 residues. The germline CDR1 and CDR2 sequences are WNHNN and SYGVQD (reference sequence). V lost 9 bases to trimming and J lost 1 base, with 25 bases between them. CDR3: CASTRVPGLTLSYEQYF. In DNA, the CDR3 is TGCGCCAGTACCCGGGTGCCGGGTCTAACTCTATCCTACGAGCAGTACTTC.